The sequence of this T cell receptor beta chain was determined in a study of T cell responses to AZD1222 COVID-19 vaccine. Study-level results: Seropositive at baseline were only a handful of AZD1222 recipients.

About this clone: Antigen specificity is unknown.

Measured with immunoSEQ multiplex PCR; TCRdb has only the in-frame clones, and not every one. The table lists some 90,000 clones, approximately 90% of them singletons. The sequence was obtained from an adult in good health. The specimen comprised peripheral blood, sampled on day 0 of MenACWY control vaccination.

Here the CDR3 DNA reads TGTGCCAGCAGCTCAGGGGCTGGTAATCAGCCCCAGCATTTT. Translated, it gives CASSSGAGNQPQHF. This chain connects TRBV7-9 to TRBJ1-5, with D perhaps TRBD1 (6 bases). Germline V CDR1 and CDR2: SEHNR, FQNEAQ (reference sequence). The CDR3 has 14 residues. With 4 bases removed from V and 4 bases from J, the gap between germline ends came to 11 bases.